This is a list of T cell receptor beta chains from one sample in a study of patients and donors after allogeneic stem cell transplantation. TCRdb re-analysed the RT-PCR reads in MiXCR, keeping a single row per CDR3 protein. The profile shows approximately 170,000 distinct CDR3 sequences, about 24% of them singletons. The sequencing input was blood, either unsorted or a sorted T cell fraction (not recorded which). Receptors originate from a human donor who was either an allogeneic HSCT recipient or a stem cell or donor lymphocyte infusion donor (not recorded which). It is not recorded whose cells these are; they may come from a transplant donor. The CDR3 runs from the conserved cysteine through the conserved F or W. The order of the fields is clone size, V gene, J gene, D gene, CDR3 protein, CDR3 DNA. The D gene is left open where the match is weak. Rows give clone size only sometimes, using once, few, many, or a class for an expanded clone.

clone_size: few
v_call: TRBV12-5
j_call: TRBJ1-1
d_call: -
cdr3_aa: CATTENRQHTEAFF
cdr3_nt: TGTGCTACCACGGAAAACAGACAGCACACTGAAGCTTTCTTT

clone_size: few
v_call: TRBV5-1
j_call: TRBJ2-2
d_call: -
cdr3_aa: CASSLESRQGNTGELFF
cdr3_nt: TGCGCCAGCAGCTTGGAATCGCGGCAGGGGAACACCGGGGAGCTGTTTTTT

clone_size: many
v_call: TRBV25-1
j_call: TRBJ1-4
d_call: -
cdr3_aa: CASSETRGWNEKLFF
cdr3_nt: TGTGCCAGCAGTGAAACGAGGGGGTGGAATGAAAAACTGTTTTTT

clone_size: -
v_call: TRBV13
j_call: TRBJ1-1
d_call: TRBD1
cdr3_aa: CASSPEGTEKSAFF
cdr3_nt: TGTGCCAGCAGCCCAGAGGGGACAGAAAAGTCGGCTTTCTTT

clone_size: many
v_call: TRBV20-1
j_call: TRBJ2-2
d_call: TRBD2
cdr3_aa: CSARTFLAGYNTGELFF
cdr3_nt: TGCAGTGCTAGGACCTTCCTAGCGGGATACAACACCGGGGAGCTGTTTTTT

clone_size: many
v_call: TRBV5-1
j_call: TRBJ1-2
d_call: -
cdr3_aa: CASSLAGNYGYTF
cdr3_nt: TGCGCCAGCAGCTTGGCTGGGAACTATGGCTACACCTTC

clone_size: few
v_call: TRBV28
j_call: TRBJ1-3
d_call: TRBD1
cdr3_aa: CASSPTGTGVLGNTIYF
cdr3_nt: TGTGCCAGCAGTCCAACCGGGACAGGGGTACTCGGAAACACCATATATTTT

clone_size: many
v_call: TRBV27
j_call: TRBJ1-5
d_call: TRBD1
cdr3_aa: CASRRQGTGVEPQHF
cdr3_nt: TGTGCCAGCAGAAGACAGGGAACGGGAGTGGAGCCCCAGCATTTT

clone_size: -
v_call: TRBV7-8
j_call: TRBJ2-1
d_call: -
cdr3_aa: CASSRKGHRDYNEQFF
cdr3_nt: TGTGCCAGCAGCCGGAAAGGGCATCGGGACTACAATGAGCAGTTCTTC

clone_size: -
v_call: TRBV6-1
j_call: TRBJ1-2
d_call: TRBD1
cdr3_aa: CASSEVRTGREGYTF
cdr3_nt: TGTGCCAGCAGTGAGGTCAGGACAGGACGAGAGGGCTACACCTTC

clone_size: many
v_call: TRBV5-1
j_call: TRBJ2-5
d_call: -
cdr3_aa: CASSLTGPLQETQYF
cdr3_nt: TGCGCCAGCAGCTTAACGGGGCCTCTCCAAGAGACCCAGTACTTC

clone_size: many
v_call: TRBV6-6
j_call: TRBJ1-2
d_call: TRBD1
cdr3_aa: CASKRQGQNYGYTF
cdr3_nt: TGTGCCAGCAAACGACAGGGGCAAAACTATGGCTACACCTTC

clone_size: -
v_call: TRBV20-1
j_call: TRBJ1-3
d_call: -
cdr3_aa: CSAGGPNSGNTIYF
cdr3_nt: TGCAGTGCTGGCGGCCCAAACTCTGGAAACACCATATATTTT

clone_size: -
v_call: TRBV27
j_call: TRBJ2-1
d_call: -
cdr3_aa: CASSFGRWGNEQFF
cdr3_nt: TGTGCCAGCAGTTTCGGAAGATGGGGCAATGAGCAGTTCTTC

clone_size: many
v_call: TRBV5-1
j_call: TRBJ1-1
d_call: -
cdr3_aa: CASSLDSLFNTEAFF
cdr3_nt: TGCGCCAGCAGCTTGGACAGTCTTTTCAACACTGAAGCTTTCTTT

clone_size: many
v_call: TRBV5-1
j_call: TRBJ1-5
d_call: -
cdr3_aa: CASSLDVPGGLDQPQHF
cdr3_nt: TGCGCCAGCAGCTTGGATGTTCCGGGGGGCTTAGATCAGCCCCAGCATTTT

clone_size: -
v_call: TRBV12-3/TRBV12-4
j_call: TRBJ2-7
d_call: TRBD2
cdr3_aa: CASSLALLAGFNEQYF
cdr3_nt: TGTGCCAGCAGTTTAGCGCTGCTAGCGGGATTCAACGAGCAGTACTTC

clone_size: -
v_call: TRBV6-6
j_call: TRBJ1-2
d_call: TRBD1
cdr3_aa: CASTPGGRVTNYGYTF
cdr3_nt: TGTGCCAGCACCCCAGGGGGCAGGGTTACTAACTATGGCTACACCTTC

clone_size: few
v_call: TRBV7-8
j_call: TRBJ2-3
d_call: TRBD1
cdr3_aa: CASSRLGTDTTDTQYF
cdr3_nt: TGTGCCAGCAGCCGATTGGGGACAGACACCACAGATACGCAGTATTTT

clone_size: -
v_call: TRBV7-2
j_call: TRBJ1-2
d_call: -
cdr3_aa: CASSFSLDLNGYTF
cdr3_nt: TGTGCCAGCAGCTTTAGCCTGGATCTCAATGGCTACACCTTC

clone_size: few
v_call: TRBV28
j_call: TRBJ2-1
d_call: TRBD2
cdr3_aa: CASSQRGTSGSYEQFF
cdr3_nt: TGTGCCAGCAGTCAGAGGGGGACTAGCGGGAGCTATGAGCAGTTCTTC

clone_size: many
v_call: TRBV5-1
j_call: TRBJ1-1
d_call: TRBD1
cdr3_aa: CASSTAFGTGSSEAFF
cdr3_nt: TGCGCCAGCAGCACCGCTTTTGGGACAGGGTCTTCTGAAGCTTTCTTT

clone_size: few
v_call: TRBV5-1
j_call: TRBJ1-4
d_call: TRBD1
cdr3_aa: CASSLSSGGYEKLFF
cdr3_nt: TGCGCCAGCAGCTTGTCGTCAGGGGGCTATGAAAAACTGTTTTTT

clone_size: -
v_call: TRBV11-2
j_call: TRBJ2-1
d_call: -
cdr3_aa: CASSPVTGSWNEQFF
cdr3_nt: TGTGCCAGCAGCCCAGTAACAGGCTCGTGGAATGAGCAGTTCTTC

clone_size: -
v_call: TRBV20-1
j_call: TRBJ1-3
d_call: -
cdr3_aa: CSGLQRSGNTIYF
cdr3_nt: TGCAGTGGCTTGCAGCGTTCGGGAAACACCATATATTTT

clone_size: few
v_call: TRBV7-8
j_call: TRBJ2-3
d_call: -
cdr3_aa: CASSFYSDGTDTQYF
cdr3_nt: TGTGCCAGCAGCTTTTATTCGGATGGCACAGATACGCAGTATTTT